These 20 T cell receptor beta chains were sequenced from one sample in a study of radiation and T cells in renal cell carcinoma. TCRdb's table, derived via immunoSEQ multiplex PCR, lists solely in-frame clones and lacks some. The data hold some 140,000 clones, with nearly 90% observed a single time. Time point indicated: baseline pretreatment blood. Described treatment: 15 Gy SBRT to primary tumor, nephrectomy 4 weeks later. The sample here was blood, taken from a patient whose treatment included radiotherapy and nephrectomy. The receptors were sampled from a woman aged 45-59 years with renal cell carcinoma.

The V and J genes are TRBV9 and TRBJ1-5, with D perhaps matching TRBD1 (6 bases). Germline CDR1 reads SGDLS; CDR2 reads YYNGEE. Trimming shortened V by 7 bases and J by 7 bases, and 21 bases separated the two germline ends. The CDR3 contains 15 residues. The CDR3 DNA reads TGTGCCAGCCAGAGGCGCATGGGGGCCAGACAGCCCCAGCATTTT. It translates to CASQRRMGARQPQHF.

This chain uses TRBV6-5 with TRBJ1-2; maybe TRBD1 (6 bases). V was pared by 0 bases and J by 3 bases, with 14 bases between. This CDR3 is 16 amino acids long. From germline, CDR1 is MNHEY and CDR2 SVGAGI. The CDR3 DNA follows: TGTGCCAGCAGTTACTCGCTGGGGGCGGGGGACTATGGCTACACCTTC. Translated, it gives CASSYSLGAGDYGYTF.

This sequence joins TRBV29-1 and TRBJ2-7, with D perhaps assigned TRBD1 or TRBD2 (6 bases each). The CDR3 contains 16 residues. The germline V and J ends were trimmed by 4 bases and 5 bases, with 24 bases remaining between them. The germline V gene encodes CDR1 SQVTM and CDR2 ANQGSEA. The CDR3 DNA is TGCAGCGTTGGGGGGATAATACAGGGAGGAATGGACGAGCAGTACTTC. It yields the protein CSVGGIIQGGMDEQYF.

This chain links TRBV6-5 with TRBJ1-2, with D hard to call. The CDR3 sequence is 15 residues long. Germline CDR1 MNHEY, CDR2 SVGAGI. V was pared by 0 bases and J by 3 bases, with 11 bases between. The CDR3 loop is CASSYSAASYYGYTF. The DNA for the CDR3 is TGTGCCAGCAGTTACTCGGCGGCCAGTTACTATGGCTACACCTTC.

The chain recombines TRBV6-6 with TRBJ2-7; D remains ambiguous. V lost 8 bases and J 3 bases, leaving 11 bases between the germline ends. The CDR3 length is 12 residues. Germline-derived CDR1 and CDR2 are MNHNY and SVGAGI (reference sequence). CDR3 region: CASLQDNYEQYF. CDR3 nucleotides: TGTGCCAGCTTGCAGGATAACTACGAGCAGTACTTC.

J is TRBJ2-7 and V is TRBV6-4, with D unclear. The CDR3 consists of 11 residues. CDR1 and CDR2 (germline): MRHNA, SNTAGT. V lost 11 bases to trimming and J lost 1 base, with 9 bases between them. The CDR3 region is CASPHSYEQYF. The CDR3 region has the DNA TGTGCCTCACCCCATTCCTACGAGCAGTACTTC.

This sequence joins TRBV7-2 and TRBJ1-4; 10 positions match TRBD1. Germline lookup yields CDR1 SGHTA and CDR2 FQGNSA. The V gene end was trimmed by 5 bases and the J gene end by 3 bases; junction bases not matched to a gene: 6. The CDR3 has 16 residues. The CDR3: CASSPGTGVPNEKLFF. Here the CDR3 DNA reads TGTGCCAGCAGCCCCGGGACAGGGGTACCTAATGAAAAACTGTTTTTT.

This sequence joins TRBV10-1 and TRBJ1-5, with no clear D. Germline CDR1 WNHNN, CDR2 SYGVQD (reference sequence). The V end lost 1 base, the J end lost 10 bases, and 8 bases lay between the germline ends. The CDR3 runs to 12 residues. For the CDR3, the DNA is TGCGCCAGCAGTGAGTTGGGTTTCCCCCAGCATTTT. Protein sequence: CASSELGFPQHF.

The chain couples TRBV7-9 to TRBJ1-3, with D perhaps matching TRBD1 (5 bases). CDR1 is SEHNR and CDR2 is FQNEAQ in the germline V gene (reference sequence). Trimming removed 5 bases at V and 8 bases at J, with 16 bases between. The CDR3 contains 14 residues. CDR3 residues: CASSPRGNAHTIYF. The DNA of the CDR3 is TGTGCCAGCAGCCCGAGGGGTAACGCGCACACCATATATTTT.

In nucleotides, the CDR3 is TGTGCCAGCTCACCCCGAGGACAGGGGCCCTACGAGCAGTACTTC. Residues: CASSPRGQGPYEQYF. The genes are TRBV18 and TRBJ2-7; 9 nucleotides match TRBD1. The CDR3 has 15 residues. Germline V gene sequence: CDR1 KGHSH, CDR2 LQKENI. The trim removed 3 bases at V and 2 bases at J, leaving 5 bases unmatched.

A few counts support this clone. The CDR3 loop reads CASSEGPYYGYTF. The CDR3 DNA reads TGTGCCAGCAGTGAAGGGCCCTACTATGGCTACACCTTC. This sequence joins TRBV2 and TRBJ1-2; D is ambiguous. Germline CDR1 and CDR2: SNHLY and FYNNEI. V lost 1 base, J lost 3 bases, and 6 bases lay in between. The CDR3 sequence is 13 residues long.

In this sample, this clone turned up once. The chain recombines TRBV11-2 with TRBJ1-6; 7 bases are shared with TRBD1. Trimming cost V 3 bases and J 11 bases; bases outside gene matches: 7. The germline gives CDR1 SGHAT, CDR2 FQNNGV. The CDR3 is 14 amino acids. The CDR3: CASSLTTGLTPLHF. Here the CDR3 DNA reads TGTGCCAGCAGCTTGACGACAGGGCTGACACCCCTCCACTTT.

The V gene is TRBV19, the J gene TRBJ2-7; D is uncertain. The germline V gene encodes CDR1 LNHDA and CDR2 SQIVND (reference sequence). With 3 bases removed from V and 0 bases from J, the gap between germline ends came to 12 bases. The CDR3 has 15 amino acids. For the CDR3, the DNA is TGTGCCAGTAGTATGACGTCTTCCAGCTCCTACGAGCAGTACTTC. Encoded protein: CASSMTSSSSYEQYF.

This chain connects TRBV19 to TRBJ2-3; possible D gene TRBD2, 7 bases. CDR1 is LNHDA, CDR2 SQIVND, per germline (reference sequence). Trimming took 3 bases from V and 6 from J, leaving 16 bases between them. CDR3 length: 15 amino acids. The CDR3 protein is CASSIAAGAGDTQYF. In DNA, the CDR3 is TGTGCCAGTAGTATCGCGGCGGGGGCGGGGGATACGCAGTATTTT.

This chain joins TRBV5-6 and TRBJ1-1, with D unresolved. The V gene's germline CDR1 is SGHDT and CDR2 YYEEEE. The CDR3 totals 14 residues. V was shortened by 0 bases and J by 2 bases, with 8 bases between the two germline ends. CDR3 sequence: CASSLVPVNTEAFF. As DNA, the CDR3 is TGTGCCAGCAGCTTGGTTCCGGTAAACACTGAAGCTTTCTTT.

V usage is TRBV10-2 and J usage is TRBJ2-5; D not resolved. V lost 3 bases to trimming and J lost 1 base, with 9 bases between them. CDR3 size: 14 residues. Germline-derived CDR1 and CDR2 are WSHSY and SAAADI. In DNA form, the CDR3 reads TGCGCCAGCAGTGAAGGCGCGGCCCAAGAGACCCAGTACTTC. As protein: CASSEGAAQETQYF.

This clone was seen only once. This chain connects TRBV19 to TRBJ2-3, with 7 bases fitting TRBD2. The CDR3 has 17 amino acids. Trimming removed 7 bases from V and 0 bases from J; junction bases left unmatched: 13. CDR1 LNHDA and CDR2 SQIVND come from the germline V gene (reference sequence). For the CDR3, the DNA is TGTGCCAGTACCCATCAAACTTCTAGCGGTAGCACAGATACGCAGTATTTT. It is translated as CASTHQTSSGSTDTQYF.

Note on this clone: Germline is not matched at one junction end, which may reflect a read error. CDR3: CASSPGPRGAYEQYF. CDR3 nucleotide sequence: TGTGCTAGCAGCCCAGGCCCACGGGGGGCCTACGAGCAGTACTTC. This chain connects TRBV7-7 to TRBJ2-7, with TRBD2 matching 7 bases. CDR1 is SSHAT, CDR2 FNYEAQ, per germline (reference sequence). The CDR3 contains 15 residues. The full variable domain, in which reference TRBV7-7 and TRBJ2-7 provide the parts outside the CDR3, is GAGVSQSPRYKVTKRGQDVTLRCDPISSHATLYWYQQALGQGPEFLTYFNYEAQPDKSGLPSDRFSAERPEGSISTLTIQRTEQRDSAMYRCASSPGPRGAYEQYFGPGTRLTVT.

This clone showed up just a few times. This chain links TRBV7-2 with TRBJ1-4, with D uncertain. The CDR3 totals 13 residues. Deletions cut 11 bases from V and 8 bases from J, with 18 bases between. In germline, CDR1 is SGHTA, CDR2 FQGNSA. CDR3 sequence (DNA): TGTGCCTCCCAGGACCGCGTAGGGGAAAAACTGTTTTTT. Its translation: CASQDRVGEKLFF.

The CDR3, as DNA: TGTGCCACCCTTGGAGCAGGGGGCGTTTGGACTGAAGCTTTCTTT. Translation gives CATLGAGGVWTEAFF. The V gene is TRBV28, the J gene TRBJ1-1, with 8 bases aligning to TRBD1. Germline V gives CDR1 MDHEN, CDR2 SYDVKM. The CDR3 covers 15 residues. Trimming took 10 bases from V and 5 from J; bases not matched to a gene: 15.